Below, 17 T cell receptor beta chains from the same sample are listed, as sequenced in a study of T cells in Graves' hyperthyroidism and ophthalmopathy. Amplification yielded TCR beta CDR3 regions, with RNA transcripts as the source. In the first-round RT-PCR of the TCR CDR3, the HTBI primer set was used. TCRdb reanalysed the multiplex PCR reads using MiXCR and keeps one entry per CDR3 protein. The sample lists a few hundred thousand distinct CDR3 sequences; more than 45% were seen once. Sequenced input: peripheral blood or thyroid tissue (not recorded which). The receptors were sampled from an adult woman with Graves' disease, either hyperthyroidism or ophthalmopathy (not recorded which).

The CDR3 DNA reads TGTGCCAGCAGTCCGACAGGGAGGCCTGGAAACACCATATATTTT. Its translation: CASSPTGRPGNTIYF. This rearrangement joins TRBV12-3 or TRBV12-4 to TRBJ1-3, with 7 bases aligning to TRBD1. Trimming removed 5 bases from V and 2 bases from J; junction bases left unmatched: 6. This CDR3 contains 15 residues.

The chain employs TRBV5-1 and TRBJ2-1; D perhaps matches TRBD2 (6 bases). Germline V lookup: CDR1 SGHRS, CDR2 YFSETQ. The CDR3 loop spans 15 amino acids. Between the trimmed V and J ends, which lost 0 bases and 7 bases, there was a span of 14 bases. In DNA form, the CDR3 reads TGCGCCAGCAGCTTGGGCTCGCGGGGATGGAATGAGCAGTTCTTC. The encoded protein is CASSLGSRGWNEQFF.

The chain is built from TRBV6-1 and TRBJ1-2; the match to TRBD1 covers 8 bases. Looked up from germline, CDR1 is MNHNS and CDR2 is SASEGT. V shed 4 bases and J 4 bases; nucleotides not matched to a gene: 8. This CDR3 has 15 amino acids. The CDR3 DNA sequence: TGTGCCAGCAGTGCCGGACAGGGCCGAGGCTATGGCTACACCTTC. Translating it yields CASSAGQGRGYGYTF.

Of note for this clonotype: A much larger clone differs from this one at a single base, so this may be a read error. This chain uses TRBV10-3 with TRBJ1-2; 7 nucleotides line up with TRBD1. CDR3 length: 14 amino acids. The V gene's germline CDR1 is ENHRY and CDR2 SYGVKD. Losses at the gene ends were 5 bases for V and 4 bases for J; bases not matched to a gene: 7. The CDR3 region has the DNA TGTGCCATCAGTTTACAGGGGCCTGGCTATGGCTACACCTTC. This sequence encodes CAISLQGPGYGYTF.

V and J are TRBV6-5 and TRBJ1-1; no clear D gene. CDR1 MNHEY and CDR2 SVGAGI come from the germline V gene. The CDR3 loop spans 12 amino acids. The V and J ends lost 5 bases and 0 bases respectively, with 4 bases between them. CDR3 in amino acids: CASSRMNTEAFF. DNA of the CDR3: TGTGCCAGCAGTCGGATGAACACTGAAGCTTTCTTT.

To note about this clonotype: The junction differs from germline at one of its ends, possibly a read error. The chain uses TRBV5-1 and TRBJ1-2; D possibly corresponds to TRBD1 (6 bases). Germline-derived CDR1 and CDR2 are SGHRS and YFSETQ. The CDR3 is 15 amino acids. CDR3 region: CVSSLDSLTNYGYTF. In DNA form, the CDR3 reads TGTGTCAGCAGCTTGGACAGCCTAACTAACTATGGCTACACCTTC.

This clonotype was seen ten or more times. V and J are TRBV7-9 and TRBJ1-2; 7 bases are shared with TRBD1. Per the germline V gene, CDR1 is SEHNR and CDR2 is FQNEAQ (reference sequence). V shed 4 bases and J 3 bases; nucleotides not matched to a gene: 11. The CDR3 spans 16 residues. The CDR3 loop reads CASSSTNRGGDYGYTF. The CDR3 DNA follows: TGTGCCAGCAGCTCTACCAACAGGGGAGGGGACTATGGCTACACCTTC.

With respect to this clonotype: The CDR3 ends on some other residue instead of the conserved phenylalanine or tryptophan, so this is likely a read error. The V and J genes are TRBV20-1 and TRBJ1-5; D is unresolved. V lost 6 bases to trimming and J lost 2 bases, with 20 bases between them. The CDR3 totals 16 residues. Germline CDR1 reads DFQATT; CDR2 reads SNEGSKA (reference sequence). CDR3 region: CSADEGWGAGNQPQHG. The CDR3 DNA reads as TGCAGTGCCGATGAAGGGTGGGGTGCTGGCAATCAGCCCCAGCATGGT.

The V and J genes are TRBV5-1 and TRBJ1-1; 9 positions agree with TRBD1. Looked up from germline, CDR1 is SGHRS and CDR2 is YFSETQ. The CDR3 spans 16 residues. V shed 1 base, J shed 0 bases, and the junction held 4 bases outside the gene matches. The CDR3 bases are TGCGCCAGCAGCTTGACAGGGGGCTCCATGAACACTGAAGCTTTCTTT. Translated: CASSLTGGSMNTEAFF.

At least ten counts were recorded for this clonotype. The CDR3 spells CASSLDRGLGGYTF. The CDR3 region has the DNA TGCGCCAGCAGCTTAGACAGGGGACTAGGAGGCTACACCTTC. The V call is TRBV5-1, the J call TRBJ1-2, with 8 bases that match TRBD1. The CDR3 sequence is 14 residues long. CDR1 is SGHRS, CDR2 YFSETQ, per germline. After removal of 2 bases from V and 8 bases from J, the junction contained 8 bases not matched to a gene.

This chain links TRBV7-9 with TRBJ2-5; D possibly corresponds to TRBD1 (5 bases). This CDR3 contains 14 residues. Germline CDR1 and CDR2: SEHNR and FQNEAQ (reference sequence). V gave up 5 bases and J gave up 9 bases, with 19 bases separating them. The CDR3 DNA sequence: TGTGCCAGCAGCGTCGACAGTGGAAATCAGCCCCAGTACTTC. Protein: CASSVDSGNQPQYF.

CDR3 DNA sequence: TGTGCCACAATGACGAGGAACACCGGGGAGCTGTTTTTT. Its protein product is CATMTRNTGELFF. The V gene is TRBV15, the J gene TRBJ2-2; unclear D gene. Trimming stripped 9 bases from V and 1 base from J, with 9 bases between. CDR1 is LNHNV, CDR2 YYDKDF, per germline (reference sequence). CDR3 length equals 13 residues.

The chain couples TRBV5-4 to TRBJ2-5; the match to TRBD1 covers 7 bases. Germline assignment: CDR1 SGHNT and CDR2 YYREEE (reference sequence). The V gene end was trimmed by 4 bases and the J gene end by 5 bases; junction bases not matched to a gene: 8. The CDR3 totals 14 residues. The CDR3 DNA sequence: TGTGCCAGCAGCGAGGGGACAGCCCACGAGACCCAGTACTTC. It is translated as CASSEGTAHETQYF.

The rearrangement uses TRBV6-1 and TRBJ1-2; D gene unclear. This CDR3 is built from 12 residues. V was trimmed by 4 bases and J by 8 bases, leaving 11 bases between them. Germline V gene lookup returns CDR1 MNHNS and CDR2 SASEGT. The CDR3 reads CASSGQVSGYTF. The CDR3 nucleotides read TGTGCCAGCAGTGGGCAGGTTAGCGGCTACACCTTC.

This chain uses TRBV9 with TRBJ1-1; maybe TRBD1 (5 bases). In germline, CDR1 is SGDLS, CDR2 YYNGEE. Trimming pared 4 bases from V and 7 bases from J, leaving 17 bases between. There are 14 residues in the CDR3. DNA of the CDR3: TGTGCCAGCAGCCCCCGGGGCCTCAATAATGAAGCTTTCTTT. It is translated as CASSPRGLNNEAFF.

Ten or more counts support this clonotype. CDR3: CASNDGHYGYTF. The CDR3 region has the DNA TGTGCCAGCAACGACGGGCACTATGGCTACACCTTC. The chain uses TRBV6-2 or TRBV6-3 and TRBJ1-2, with no clear D. Germline values: CDR1 MNHEY, CDR2 SVGEGT. The CDR3 is 12 amino acids. Trimming cost V 7 bases and J 3 bases, with 9 bases left between them.

This clonotype showed up many times. The rearrangement uses TRBV2 and TRBJ2-5; the D is unclear. Between the trimmed V and J ends, which lost 7 bases and 5 bases, there was a span of 8 bases. This CDR3 spans 11 amino acids. Per the germline V gene, CDR1 is SNHLY and CDR2 is FYNNEI. The CDR3 protein is CASNRVETQYF. The CDR3 nucleotides read TGTGCCAGCAACCGGGTGGAGACCCAGTACTTC.